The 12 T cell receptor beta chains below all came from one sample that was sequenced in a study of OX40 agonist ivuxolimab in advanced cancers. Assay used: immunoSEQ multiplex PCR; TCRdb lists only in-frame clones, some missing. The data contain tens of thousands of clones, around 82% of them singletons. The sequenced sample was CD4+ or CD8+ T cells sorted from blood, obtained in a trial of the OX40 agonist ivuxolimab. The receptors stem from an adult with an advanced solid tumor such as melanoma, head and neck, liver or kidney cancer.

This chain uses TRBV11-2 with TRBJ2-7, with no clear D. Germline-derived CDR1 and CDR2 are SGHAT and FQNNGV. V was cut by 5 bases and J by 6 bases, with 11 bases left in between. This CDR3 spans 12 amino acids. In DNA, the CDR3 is TGTGCCAGCAGCCCGCCTTTTGGCGAGCAGTACTTC. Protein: CASSPPFGEQYF.

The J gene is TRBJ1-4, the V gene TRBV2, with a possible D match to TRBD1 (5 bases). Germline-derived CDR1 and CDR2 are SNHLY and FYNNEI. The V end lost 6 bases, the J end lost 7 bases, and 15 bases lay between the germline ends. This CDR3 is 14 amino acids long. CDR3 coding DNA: TGTGCCAGCAGCCCCTTGACCGGGACTGAAAAACTGTTTTTT. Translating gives CASSPLTGTEKLFF. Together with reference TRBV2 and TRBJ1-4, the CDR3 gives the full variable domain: EPEVTQTPSHQVTQMGQEVILRCVPISNHLYFYWYRQILGQKVEFLVSFYNNEISEKSEIFDDQFSVERPDGSNFTLKIRSTKLEDSAMYFCASSPLTGTEKLFFGSGTQLSVL.

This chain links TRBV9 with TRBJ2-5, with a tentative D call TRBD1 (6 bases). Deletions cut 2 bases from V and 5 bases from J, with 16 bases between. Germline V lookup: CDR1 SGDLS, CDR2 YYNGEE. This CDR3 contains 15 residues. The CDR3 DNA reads TGTGCCAGCAGCGTCCAGGGGCTAGCCCATGAGACCCAGTACTTC. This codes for CASSVQGLAHETQYF.

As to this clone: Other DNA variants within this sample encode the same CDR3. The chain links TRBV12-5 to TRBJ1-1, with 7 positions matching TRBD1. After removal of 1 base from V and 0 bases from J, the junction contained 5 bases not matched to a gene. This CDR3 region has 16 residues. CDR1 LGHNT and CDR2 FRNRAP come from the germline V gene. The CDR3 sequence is CASGLGQGPLNTEAFF. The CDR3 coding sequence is TGTGCTAGTGGTTTGGGACAGGGCCCCCTGAACACTGAAGCTTTCTTT.

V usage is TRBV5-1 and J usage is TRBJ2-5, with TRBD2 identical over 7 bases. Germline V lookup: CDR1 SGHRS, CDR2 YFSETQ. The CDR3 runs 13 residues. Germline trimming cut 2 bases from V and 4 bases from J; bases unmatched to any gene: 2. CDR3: CASSFQRGETQYF. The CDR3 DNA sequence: TGCGCCAGCAGCTTTCAGCGGGGAGAGACCCAGTACTTC. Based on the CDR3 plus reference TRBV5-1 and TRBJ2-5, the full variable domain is KAGVTQTPRYLIKTRGQQVTLSCSPISGHRSVSWYQQTPGQGLQFLFEYFSETQRNKGNFPGRFSGRQFSNSRSEMNVSTLELGDSALYLCASSFQRGETQYFGPGTRLLVL.

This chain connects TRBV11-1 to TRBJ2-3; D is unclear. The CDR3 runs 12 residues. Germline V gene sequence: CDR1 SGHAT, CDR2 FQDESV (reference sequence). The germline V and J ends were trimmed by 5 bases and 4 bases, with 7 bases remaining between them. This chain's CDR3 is CASSPQPDTQYF. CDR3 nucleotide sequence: TGTGCCAGCAGCCCTCAACCAGATACGCAGTATTTT. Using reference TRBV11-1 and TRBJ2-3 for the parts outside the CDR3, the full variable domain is EAEVAQSPRYKITEKSQAVAFWCDPISGHATLYWYRQILGQGPELLVQFQDESVVDDSQLPKDRFSAERLKGVDSTLKIQPAELGDSAMYLCASSPQPDTQYFGPGTRLTVL.

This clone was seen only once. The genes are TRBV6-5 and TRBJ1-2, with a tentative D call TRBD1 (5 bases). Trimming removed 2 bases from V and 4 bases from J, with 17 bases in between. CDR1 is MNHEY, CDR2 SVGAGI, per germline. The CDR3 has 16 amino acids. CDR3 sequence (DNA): TGTGCCAGCAGTTACGGATCCGCGGGGGATATCTATGGCTACACCTTC. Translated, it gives CASSYGSAGDIYGYTF.

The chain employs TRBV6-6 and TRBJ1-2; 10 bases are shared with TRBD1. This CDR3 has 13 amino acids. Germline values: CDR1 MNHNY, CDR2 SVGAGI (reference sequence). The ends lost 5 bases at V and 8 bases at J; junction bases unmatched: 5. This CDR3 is CASSKGQGLGYTF. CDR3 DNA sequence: TGTGCCAGCAGTAAGGGACAGGGGCTCGGCTACACCTTC.

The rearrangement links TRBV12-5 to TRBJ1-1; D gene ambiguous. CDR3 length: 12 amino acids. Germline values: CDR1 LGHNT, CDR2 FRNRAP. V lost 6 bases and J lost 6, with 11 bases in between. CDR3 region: CASGFTSAEAFF. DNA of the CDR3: TGTGCTAGTGGCTTCACTTCGGCTGAAGCTTTCTTT.

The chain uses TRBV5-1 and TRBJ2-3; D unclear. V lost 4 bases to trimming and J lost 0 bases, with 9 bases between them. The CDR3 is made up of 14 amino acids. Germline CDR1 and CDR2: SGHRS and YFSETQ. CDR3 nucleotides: TGCGCCAGCAGCGCCCATACTAGCACAGATACGCAGTATTTT. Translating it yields CASSAHTSTDTQYF.

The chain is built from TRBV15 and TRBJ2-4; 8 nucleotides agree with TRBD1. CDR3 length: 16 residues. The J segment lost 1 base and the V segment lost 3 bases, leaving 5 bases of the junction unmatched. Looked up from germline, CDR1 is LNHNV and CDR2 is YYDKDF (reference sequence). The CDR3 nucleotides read TGTGCCACCAGCAGGGACAGGGAAGCGGCCAAAAACATTCAGTACTTC. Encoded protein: CATSRDREAAKNIQYF.

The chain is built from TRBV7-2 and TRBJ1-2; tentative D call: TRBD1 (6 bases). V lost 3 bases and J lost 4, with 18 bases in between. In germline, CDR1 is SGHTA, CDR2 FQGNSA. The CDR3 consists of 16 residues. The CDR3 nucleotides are TGTGCCAGCAGCTTCGACAGCAACAGGGACATCTATGGCTACACCTTC. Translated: CASSFDSNRDIYGYTF.